These 7 T cell receptor beta chains came from one sample sequenced in a study of blood T cell repertoires in COVID-19. The protocol was immunoSEQ multiplex PCR, while the TCRdb copy is restricted to in-frame clones and leaves out a portion. In the table there are over 120,000 clones, 70% to 90% of which are singletons. The sample taken for sequencing was peripheral blood. The receptors shown here come from a human donor with acute or convalescent COVID-19. The donor label of this sample is uncertain.

The gene calls are TRBV2 and TRBJ2-1, with D perhaps TRBD1 (5 bases). Germline CDR1 reads SNHLY; CDR2 reads FYNNEI. V was clipped by 4 bases and J by 0 bases, with 13 bases between them. This CDR3 region has 16 residues. The DNA for the CDR3 is TGTGCCAGCAGTGCGGAACAGGCCACCTCCTACAATGAGCAGTTCTTC. Translation: CASSAEQATSYNEQFF. Full variable domain (rest looked up from reference TRBV2 and TRBJ2-1): EPEVTQTPSHQVTQMGQEVILRCVPISNHLYFYWYRQILGQKVEFLVSFYNNEISEKSEIFDDQFSVERPDGSNFTLKIRSTKLEDSAMYFCASSAEQATSYNEQFFGPGTRLTVL.

The chain combines TRBV19 with TRBJ2-1; a weak D match, TRBD2 (6 bases). The germline CDR1 and CDR2 sequences are LNHDA and SQIVND (reference sequence). V was cut by 7 bases and J by 3 bases, with 16 bases left in between. The CDR3 length is 15 residues. As DNA, the CDR3 is TGTGCCAGTACCGAATACCGGGACTTCTACAATGAGCAGTTCTTC. It translates to CASTEYRDFYNEQFF.

The chain links TRBV19 to TRBJ1-2; D gene unclear. The CDR3 consists of 12 residues. CDR1 LNHDA and CDR2 SQIVND come from the germline V gene (reference sequence). V lost 7 bases, J lost 7 bases, and 13 bases lay in between. Written as DNA, the CDR3 is TGTGCCAGTAAGGAGGGTTCCGGTGGCTACACCTTC. Residues: CASKEGSGGYTF.

This clone has only one observation. For the CDR3, the DNA is TGTGCCAGCAGAGGACAGGGAGGTTCACCCCTCCACTTT. Translated, it gives CASRGQGGSPLHF. This chain uses TRBV7-8 with TRBJ1-6; 8 bases map to TRBD1. V was pared by 6 bases and J by 9 bases, with 4 bases of the junction left unmatched. Germline lookup yields CDR1 SGHVS and CDR2 FQNEAQ. The CDR3 covers 13 residues.

This clone showed up just once. The chain joins TRBV5-1 to TRBJ1-3; D ambiguous. CDR1 SGHRS and CDR2 YFSETQ come from the germline V gene. This CDR3 is 13 amino acids long. V was cut by 4 bases and J by 2 bases, with 7 bases left in between. CDR3 coding DNA: TGCGCCAGCAGCCTCGGGGCTGGAAACACCATATATTTT. This translates into CASSLGAGNTIYF. The full variable domain, completed using reference TRBV5-1 and TRBJ1-3, is KAGVTQTPRYLIKTRGQQVTLSCSPISGHRSVSWYQQTPGQGLQFLFEYFSETQRNKGNFPGRFSGRQFSNSRSEMNVSTLELGDSALYLCASSLGAGNTIYFGEGSWLTVV.

This chain joins TRBV9 and TRBJ1-2, with D hard to call. CDR1 SGDLS and CDR2 YYNGEE come from the germline V gene. CDR3 length equals 19 residues. With 3 bases removed from V and 1 base from J, the gap between germline ends came to 25 bases. The CDR3: CASSAKANRDTDFNYGYTF. As DNA, the CDR3 is TGTGCCAGCAGCGCAAAAGCAAACCGGGATACAGATTTTAACTATGGCTACACCTTC.

The genes are TRBV7-9 and TRBJ2-5; no definite D call. The V gene lost 1 base and the J gene lost 1 base, with 7 bases spanning the gap. The CDR3 sequence is 14 residues long. Per germline, CDR1 SEHNR and CDR2 FQNEAQ (reference sequence). In nucleotides, the CDR3 is TGTGCCAGCAGCTTAGACGCCAGCCAAGAGACCCAGTACTTC. This gives the protein CASSLDASQETQYF.